The rows below give T cell receptor beta chains drawn from one sample of a study of cytomegalovirus exposure and HLA in healthy donors. Data came from immunoSEQ multiplex PCR; TCRdb stores just in-frame clones and leaves some out. The sample includes more than 70,000 clones, 60% to 85% seen only once; the top ten take 5% to 5.5%. The sequencing input was PBMCs. The receptors shown here come from a man aged 30-40 years in good health and CMV-seropositive. The CDR3 runs from the conserved cysteine through the conserved F or W. D genes are given only for firm matches. For some rows the clone size is stated as once, few or many, or as a class when expanded; others skip it.

size,J,V,D,CDR3,DNA
few,TRBJ1-3,TRBV5-1,TRBD1,CASSADGTGSGNTIYF,TGCGCCAGCAGCGCAGACGGGACAGGGTCTGGAAACACCATATATTTT
-,TRBJ2-2,TRBV19,-,CASRDTSNTGELFF,TGTGCCAGCCGGGACACATCGAACACCGGGGAGCTGTTTTTT
-,TRBJ2-1,TRBV2,TRBD2,CASSVLAGRNEQFF,TGTGCCAGCAGTGTCCTAGCGGGCCGCAATGAGCAGTTCTTC
-,TRBJ1-5,TRBV19,TRBD1,CASSIWTGKLNQPQHF,TGTGCCAGTAGTATTTGGACAGGGAAACTCAATCAGCCCCAGCATTTT
-,TRBJ1-1,TRBV10-3,-,CAISEPGSTGTLEAFF,TGTGCCATCAGTGAGCCGGGGTCGACAGGAACTCTTGAGGCTTTCTTT
-,TRBJ2-1,TRBV7-3,TRBD1,CASSLTGTGVEEQFF,TGTGCCAGCAGCCTAACCGGGACAGGGGTAGAGGAGCAGTTCTTC
-,TRBJ2-2,TRBV15,TRBD1,CATSRRTGVNTGELFF,TGTGCCACCAGCAGGAGGACAGGGGTAAACACCGGGGAGCTGTTTTTT
-,TRBJ1-1,TRBV30,-,CAWGPGGSTEAFF,TGTGCCTGGGGTCCGGGGGGCTCCACTGAAGCTTTCTTT
-,TRBJ2-7,TRBV19,TRBD2,CASSPTSGSPEQYF,TGTGCCAGTAGTCCGACTAGCGGGAGCCCCGAGCAGTACTTC
-,TRBJ2-7,TRBV6-5,TRBD1,CASKTGAFGDYEQYF,TGTGCCAGCAAAACAGGGGCATTTGGGGACTACGAGCAGTACTTC
few,TRBJ1-2,TRBV7-2,TRBD1,CASSPAGTEYGYTF,TGTGCCAGCAGCCCAGCAGGGACAGAATATGGCTACACCTTC
few,TRBJ2-7,TRBV6-1,-,CASSPDSVEQYF,TGTGCCAGCAGCCCGGACAGCGTTGAGCAGTACTTC
-,TRBJ2-5,TRBV2,-,CASTLVDSAETQYF,TGTGCCAGCACCTTAGTAGACTCGGCAGAGACCCAGTACTTC
-,TRBJ2-7,TRBV4-3,-,CASSQALGQPYEQYF,TGCGCCAGCAGCCAAGCGCTAGGACAGCCCTACGAGCAGTACTTC
-,TRBJ1-5,TRBV7-2,-,CASSLAGTEHNQPQHF,TGTGCCAGCAGCTTAGCGGGTACGGAGCACAATCAGCCCCAGCATTTT
-,TRBJ2-2,TRBV9,TRBD1,CASSVDAGGGTGELFF,TGTGCCAGCAGCGTAGACGCAGGGGGCGGCACCGGGGAGCTGTTTTTT
-,TRBJ2-5,TRBV5-6,TRBD2,CASSGGAGGGGETQYF,TGTGCCAGCAGCGGAGGAGCGGGAGGAGGAGGGGAGACCCAGTACTTC
-,TRBJ1-2,TRBV9,TRBD1,CASSVPPAGGPDYTF,TGTGCCAGCAGCGTACCCCCGGCAGGGGGGCCGGACTACACCTTC
few,TRBJ2-6,TRBV28,-,CASSFFAGANVLTF,TGTGCCAGCAGTTTCTTTGCTGGGGCCAACGTCCTGACTTTC
-,TRBJ1-1,TRBV19,TRBD1,CASSIVTGINTEAFF,TGTGCCAGTAGTATAGTGACAGGGATAAACACTGAAGCTTTCTTT
-,TRBJ2-3,TRBV14,TRBD2,CASSQIAGENTDTQYF,TGTGCCAGCAGCCAAATTGCGGGAGAAAACACAGATACGCAGTATTTT
-,TRBJ1-2,TRBV5-1,-,CASSLNEGTGGYTF,TGCGCCAGCAGCTTGAACGAGGGAACGGGGGGCTACACCTTC